One sample yielded the 11 T cell receptor beta chains listed below, sequenced in a study of beta chain features in type 1 diabetes. Investigators reverse transcribed all isolated RNA, so they sequenced expressed TCRB transcripts. Using immunoSEQ multiplex PCR, the repertoire was profiled, and TCRdb retains in-frame clones only, with some absent. Here the sample spans about half a million clones, about an eighth being singletons. Sequenced sample: naive CD4+ T cells from blood. The receptors derive from a woman younger than 30 in good health.

The rearrangement uses TRBV29-1 and TRBJ1-1; D is ambiguous. CDR1 SQVTM and CDR2 ANQGSEA come from the germline V gene. CDR3 length: 12 amino acids. V was cut by 7 bases and J by 0 bases, with 9 bases left in between. In nucleotides, the CDR3 is TGCAGCGCCGAGGACTTGAACACTGAAGCTTTCTTT. As protein: CSAEDLNTEAFF.

This chain connects TRBV5-6 to TRBJ1-2, with a possible D match to TRBD1 (6 bases). Germline values: CDR1 SGHDT, CDR2 YYEEEE. The CDR3 consists of 13 residues. V was cut by 4 bases and J by 8 bases, with 15 bases left in between. The CDR3 coding sequence is TGTGCCAGCAGCCTGTTGGGGGCAGGCGGCTACACCTTC. The encoded protein is CASSLLGAGGYTF.

Here the CDR3 reads CASSLTGSERANYGYTF. In DNA form, the CDR3 reads TGTGCCAGCAGCTTAACTGGTTCGGAAAGAGCTAACTATGGCTACACCTTC. The chain recombines TRBV7-6 with TRBJ1-2; D ambiguous. V was clipped by 2 bases and J by 0 bases, with 16 bases between them. This CDR3 comprises 17 residues. Germline CDR1 is SGHVS and CDR2 is FNYEAQ.

This sequence joins TRBV2 and TRBJ2-5; D is perhaps TRBD2 (6 bases). Germline lookup yields CDR1 SNHLY and CDR2 FYNNEI. This CDR3 region has 15 residues. V was trimmed by 4 bases and J by 1 base, leaving 13 bases between them. This CDR3 is CASSASAGIQETQYF. CDR3 nucleotides: TGTGCCAGCAGTGCCTCGGCGGGGATCCAAGAGACCCAGTACTTC.

About this clone itself: This CDR3 is also generated by other DNA sequences in the sample. The chain couples TRBV20-1 to TRBJ1-1; D ambiguous. The V gene lost 5 bases and the J gene lost 0 bases, with 4 bases spanning the gap. The CDR3 runs to 11 residues. Germline CDR1 reads DFQATT; CDR2 reads SNEGSKA (reference sequence). This CDR3 reads CSAEMNTEAFF. The CDR3 bases are TGCAGTGCTGAGATGAACACTGAAGCTTTCTTT.

The gene calls are TRBV4-3 and TRBJ2-4; TRBD1 or TRBD2 may be the D gene (5 bases each). The CDR3 runs to 15 residues. CDR1 LGHNA and CDR2 YSLEER come from the germline V gene. V was clipped by 0 bases and J by 6 bases, with 12 bases between them. This CDR3 reads CASSQDGGQLNIQYF. The DNA for the CDR3 is TGCGCCAGCAGCCAAGATGGAGGACAATTAAACATTCAGTACTTC.

This clone was recorded only once. The chain joins TRBV7-8 to TRBJ2-7, with 9 bases fitting TRBD2. Germline-derived CDR1 and CDR2 are SGHVS and FQNEAQ. The CDR3 covers 14 residues. V trimming: 2 bases; J trimming: 3 bases; junction bases outside the gene matches: 2. In nucleotides, the CDR3 is TGTGCCAGCAGCTTAAGACTAGCGGACTACGAGCAGTACTTC. It translates to CASSLRLADYEQYF.

This clone has only a few counts. The chain recombines TRBV29-1 with TRBJ1-2; possible D gene TRBD1, 6 bases. The CDR3 runs 16 residues. V was trimmed by 8 bases and J by 3 bases, leaving 25 bases between them. CDR1 and CDR2 from the germline V gene are SQVTM and ANQGSEA. CDR3: CSKQPRGHSTYYGYTF. For the CDR3, the DNA is TGCAGCAAACAGCCAAGGGGACACTCAACTTACTATGGCTACACCTTC.

The rearrangement links TRBV29-1 to TRBJ1-4, with D unclear. This CDR3 has 10 amino acids. Trimming took 7 bases from V and 6 from J, leaving 6 bases between them. Germline CDR1 reads SQVTM; CDR2 reads ANQGSEA. CDR3 DNA sequence: TGCAGCGGGGGAGATGAAAAACTGTTTTTT. Protein sequence: CSGGDEKLFF.

The rearrangement uses TRBV30 and TRBJ1-4, with D hard to call. Per germline, CDR1 GTSNPN and CDR2 SVGIG (reference sequence). V was shortened by 1 base and J by 5 bases, with 11 bases between the two germline ends. The CDR3 is 14 residues long. As DNA, the CDR3 is TGTGCCTGGAGTGCCGGCAGGATAAATGAAAAACTGTTTTTT. Amino acid sequence: CAWSAGRINEKLFF.

This clone was found a few times. The rearrangement joins TRBV7-9 to TRBJ1-4; no reliable D call. CDR1 and CDR2 (germline): SEHNR, FQNEAQ (reference sequence). There are 15 residues in the CDR3. V shed 5 bases and J shed 8 bases, with 18 bases lying between them. CDR3 coding DNA: TGTGCCAGCAGCCTCAGAAGGTCCGTCTCCGAAAAACTGTTTTTT. This codes for CASSLRRSVSEKLFF.